Included here is one T cell receptor (beta chain) sequence, with context. This CDR3 has 14 residues. CDR1 and CDR2 (germline): SGHTA, FQGNSA. J gave up 3 bases and V 4 bases, and 2 bases lay outside the gene matches. This sample stems from a study of blood T cell repertoires in COVID-19. Looking at the study overall: COVID-19 samples collected from the United States, Italy and Spain covered acute and convalescent phases. T cells, B-cell-depleted T cells, or PBMCs provided the cDNA or gDNA that served as material.

Original data processing: Estimation of nucleated cell counts relied on the amplification of reference gene primers. The repertoire was sequenced with immunoSEQ multiplex PCR; TCRdb's copy has only in-frame clones and lacks some. V, J and clone size derive from that table, while D and trimming were established from the DNA sequence. The sample lists almost 50,000 clones, around 68% occurring once. The receptor was derived from a woman in her seventies with acute or convalescent COVID-19. The chain uses TRBV7-2 and TRBJ2-7, with 11 nucleotides matching TRBD2. Sequenced: peripheral blood. The CDR3 DNA reads TGTGCCAGCAGCTCGACTAGCGGGAACTACGAGCAGTACTTC. As protein: CASSSTSGNYEQYF.